The T cell receptor (beta chain) described here comes from a study of T cell repertoires in cytomegalovirus infection. TCRdb independently ran MiXCR on the reads; one entry per CDR3 protein. The repertoire has fewer than 350,000 distinct CDR3 sequences, 9% to 9.5% of them found once; the top ten carry about 4.5%. This clonotype was seen ten or more times. The CDR3 runs 15 residues. Germline CDR1 SGHTA, CDR2 FQGNSA. V gave up 1 base and J gave up 4 bases; unmatched junction bases: 4. This TCR was sampled from a human donor in good health (CMV status not recorded). Some clones in this sample may be carry-over from other donors' samples. The rearrangement uses TRBV7-2 and TRBJ2-7; 10 bases match TRBD2. The sample taken for sequencing was PBMCs. The CDR3 loop reads CASSLGLAGDYEQYF. The CDR3 DNA sequence: TGTGCCAGCAGCTTAGGCCTAGCGGGAGATTACGAGCAGTACTTC.